This T cell receptor beta chain was recovered during a study of shared clonotypes between healthy human individuals. General study findings and limits: Shared clonotypes across all four donors exceeded non-shared ones in generation probability.

CD45RO-negative, CCR7-selected cells formed the naive CD8 fraction, which excluded terminally differentiated effector memory CD45RA+ cells. This clone was recorded once. Its antigen is currently unknown. This same CDR3 is encoded by further DNA sequences in the sample. Genomic DNA per cell subset filled all wells of several immunoSEQ plates. Here immunoSEQ multiplex PCR was the method, and the copy in TCRdb shows in-frame clones only, minus some. In the table there are 1.5 million to 2.5 million clones, about 95% of which are singletons. Material for sequencing was naive CD8+ T cells sorted from blood. The source is a man between 18 and 35 years old in good health.

This chain's CDR3 is CASSSDSYSYEQYF. For the CDR3, the DNA is TGTGCCAGCAGCTCCGACAGCTACTCCTACGAGCAGTACTTC. This chain links TRBV5-4 with TRBJ2-7; a possible D gene is TRBD1 (5 bases). CDR3 size: 14 residues. V was trimmed by 3 bases and J by 0 bases, leaving 10 bases between them. Germline CDR1 reads SGHNT; CDR2 reads YYREEE (reference sequence).